The clone carrying this TCR beta chain has ten or more counts. Antigen specificity is unknown. This specimen comes from a study of identical twins. Notes on the study in general: Abundant beta clonotypes from cord blood bore fewer insertions; memory repertoires lacked this pattern. For monozygotic twins, models underestimated out-of-frame TCR alpha sharing.

The J segment lost 0 bases and the V segment lost 3 bases, leaving 11 bases of the junction unmatched. The CDR3 contains 17 residues. Germline V gives CDR1 DFQATT, CDR2 SNEGSKA (reference sequence). One entry per CDR3 protein, called by TCRdb with MiXCR from the 5' RACE reads. The repertoire includes fewer than 800,000 distinct CDR3 sequences, less than 9% of them detected once, and approximately 1.5% sits in the top ten. The sample was also linked to a second study, of yellow fever vaccine responses in identical twins.

The TCR comes from a woman aged 18-29 years in good health. The specimen sequenced was PBMCs. This chain links TRBV20-1 with TRBJ1-5; TRBD1 matches 7 bases. DNA for the CDR3: TGCAGTGCTAGGACAGACAGGGCCTTCTATAGCAATCAGCCCCAGCATTTT. It codes for CSARTDRAFYSNQPQHF.